What follows describes a single T cell receptor (beta chain). Its matching antigen is unknown. It was via CD45RO/CCR7/CD25/CD127/CD95/CD27 that CD4+ naive, central memory, regulatory and stem cell-like memory cells were sorted. These data originate in a study of beta chain features in type 1 diabetes. General study findings and limits: Comparison showed that naive, central memory and Treg TCRB repertoires appeared more similar among patients than among healthy donors. When Type 1 diabetes patients were examined, their TCRB CDR3s proved moderately but significantly shorter in all four CD4+ subsets.

Expressed TCRB transcripts were sequenced after all isolated RNA was converted to cDNA. Naive, central memory and regulatory T cell samples came to a mean of roughly 4 million reads. The assay was immunoSEQ multiplex PCR, and TCRdb's table has in-frame clones only and misses some. Of roughly 450,000 clones in the sample, about 15% were seen once. Per the germline V gene, CDR1 is MDHEN and CDR2 is SYDVKM. With V trimmed by 6 bases and J by 0 bases, 12 bases remained unmatched. The length of the CDR3 is 17 residues. Sequences were obtained from naive CD4+ T cells from blood. This TCR was sampled from a man aged 25 to 45 in good health. The chain employs TRBV28 and TRBJ2-7, with TRBD1 identical over 9 bases. The CDR3 region has the DNA TGTGCCAGCAGGACAAGTCGGACAGGGGCAGGCTCCTACGAGCAGTACGTC. This translates into CASRTSRTGAGSYEQYV.